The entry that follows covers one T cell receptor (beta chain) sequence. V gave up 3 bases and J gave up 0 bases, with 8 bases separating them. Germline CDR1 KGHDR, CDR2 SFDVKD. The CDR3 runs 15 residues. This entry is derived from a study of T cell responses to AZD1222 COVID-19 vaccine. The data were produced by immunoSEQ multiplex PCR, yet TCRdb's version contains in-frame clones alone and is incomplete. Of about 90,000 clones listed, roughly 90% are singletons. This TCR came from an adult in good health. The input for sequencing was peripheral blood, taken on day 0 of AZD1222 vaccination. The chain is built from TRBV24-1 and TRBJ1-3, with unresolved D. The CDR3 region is CATSDGLHSGNTIYF. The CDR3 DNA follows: TGTGCCACCAGTGATGGACTGCACTCTGGAAACACCATATATTTT.